This is a list of T cell receptor beta chains from one sample in a study of control samples from healthy donors and cancer patients. Sequencing used immunoSEQ multiplex PCR; TCRdb keeps in-frame clones, though not all of them. This table has 150,000 to 200,000 clones, roughly 89% appearing once. The source material was blood. These TCRs come from a young woman in good health. CDR3s include the opening cysteine and the closing phenylalanine or tryptophan. Each record gives: D gene, J gene, clone size, V gene, CDR3 DNA, CDR3 protein. D genes are given only for firm matches. Not all rows give a size; the values are once, few, many and, for expanded clones, a class.

d_gene: -; j_gene: TRBJ2-7; abundance: -; v_gene: TRBV4-1; CDR3nt: TGCGCCAGCAGCCCTAGAGGGGGGCAGGGGGCCTACGAGCAGTACTTC; CDR3aa: CASSPRGGQGAYEQYF
d_gene: -; j_gene: TRBJ2-1; abundance: once; v_gene: TRBV25-1; CDR3nt: TGTGCCAGCACCGACACGAGCTCCTACAATGAGCAGTTCTTC; CDR3aa: CASTDTSSYNEQFF
d_gene: TRBD1; j_gene: TRBJ2-4; abundance: -; v_gene: TRBV19; CDR3nt: TGTGCCAGTAGGGGGACAGCCGGACCCAAAAACATTCAGTACTTC; CDR3aa: CASRGTAGPKNIQYF
d_gene: TRBD2; j_gene: TRBJ2-7; abundance: -; v_gene: TRBV14; CDR3nt: TGTGCCAGCAGCCAAGATGGGACGGGGGGCTCCTACGAGCAGTACTTC; CDR3aa: CASSQDGTGGSYEQYF
d_gene: -; j_gene: TRBJ1-4; abundance: -; v_gene: TRBV4-2; CDR3nt: TGTGCCAGCAGCCAAGATTTCGTTGAAAAACTGTTTTTT; CDR3aa: CASSQDFVEKLFF
d_gene: TRBD2; j_gene: TRBJ2-5; abundance: -; v_gene: TRBV19; CDR3nt: TGTGCCAGTAGTATCCCCGGCAGGGAGGGGGAGACCCAGTACTTC; CDR3aa: CASSIPGREGETQYF
d_gene: -; j_gene: TRBJ1-6; abundance: -; v_gene: TRBV6-6; CDR3nt: TGTGCCAGCAGTGCCCCAGGGAGCTCCTATAATTCACCCCTCCACTTT; CDR3aa: CASSAPGSSYNSPLHF
d_gene: TRBD1; j_gene: TRBJ2-6; abundance: -; v_gene: TRBV28; CDR3nt: TGTGCCAGCAGTCCCTCGGACAGGGGTACTCCTGGGGCCAACGTCCTGACTTTC; CDR3aa: CASSPSDRGTPGANVLTF
d_gene: TRBD1; j_gene: TRBJ2-7; abundance: -; v_gene: TRBV4-1; CDR3nt: TGCGCCAGCAGCCAACCGGACAGGAACGAGCAGTACTTC; CDR3aa: CASSQPDRNEQYF
d_gene: TRBD2; j_gene: TRBJ2-1; abundance: -; v_gene: TRBV7-3; CDR3nt: TGTGCCAGCAGCTTAGACGGGAGGGCCAATGAGCAGTTCTTC; CDR3aa: CASSLDGRANEQFF
d_gene: -; j_gene: TRBJ1-1; abundance: -; v_gene: TRBV7-9; CDR3nt: TGTGCCAGCAGCCGGGGCGCGGACACTGAAGCTTTCTTT; CDR3aa: CASSRGADTEAFF
d_gene: TRBD2; j_gene: TRBJ2-7; abundance: once; v_gene: TRBV4-3; CDR3nt: TGCGCCAGCAGCCAAGAACTAGCGGGAGTCTACGAGCAGTACTTC; CDR3aa: CASSQELAGVYEQYF
d_gene: TRBD1; j_gene: TRBJ2-1; abundance: -; v_gene: TRBV28; CDR3nt: TGTGCCAGCACCATTCCCGGGACAGGGGGGGGTAATGAGCAGTTCTTC; CDR3aa: CASTIPGTGGGNEQFF
d_gene: TRBD1; j_gene: TRBJ1-4; abundance: -; v_gene: TRBV2; CDR3nt: TGTGCCAGCAGCAGGGGGCGGGGTAATGAAAAACTGTTTTTT; CDR3aa: CASSRGRGNEKLFF
d_gene: -; j_gene: TRBJ2-1; abundance: -; v_gene: TRBV18; CDR3nt: TGTGCCAGCTCACCACCGGGCGTTAACAATGAGCAGTTCTTC; CDR3aa: CASSPPGVNNEQFF
d_gene: TRBD1; j_gene: TRBJ2-2; abundance: once; v_gene: TRBV9; CDR3nt: TGTGCCAGCAGCGTAGGGGACAGGGGGAGCGGGGAGCTGTTTTTT; CDR3aa: CASSVGDRGSGELFF
d_gene: -; j_gene: TRBJ2-2; abundance: once; v_gene: TRBV18; CDR3nt: TGTGCCAGCTCACCACCGGGTACGGCAGGCGGAACCGGGGAGCTGTTTTTT; CDR3aa: CASSPPGTAGGTGELFF
d_gene: -; j_gene: TRBJ2-1; abundance: -; v_gene: TRBV6-5; CDR3nt: TGTGCCAGCAGTTACACGCACCGCAAGGGTTGTAATGAGCAGTTCTTC; CDR3aa: CASSYTHRKGCNEQFF
d_gene: TRBD1; j_gene: TRBJ1-3; abundance: -; v_gene: TRBV7-6; CDR3nt: TGTGCCAGCAGCCCGGGACAGGGGGCAGGTGGAAACACCATATATTTT; CDR3aa: CASSPGQGAGGNTIYF
d_gene: TRBD1; j_gene: TRBJ1-2; abundance: -; v_gene: TRBV18; CDR3nt: TGTGCCAGCTCAGCCGACAGGGGCGGCTACACCTTC; CDR3aa: CASSADRGGYTF
d_gene: -; j_gene: TRBJ1-5; abundance: -; v_gene: TRBV7-9; CDR3nt: TGTGCCAGCAGCTTAGCCGGGGGCGGGGATCAGCCCCAGCATTTT; CDR3aa: CASSLAGGGDQPQHF
d_gene: -; j_gene: TRBJ2-3; abundance: -; v_gene: TRBV11-3; CDR3nt: TGTGCCAGCAGCTTAGGGGACGGGAGCACAGATACGCAGTATTTT; CDR3aa: CASSLGDGSTDTQYF
d_gene: -; j_gene: TRBJ1-3; abundance: -; v_gene: TRBV4-3; CDR3nt: TGCGCCAGCAGCCAAGATTCGATCTCTGGAAACACCATATATTTT; CDR3aa: CASSQDSISGNTIYF
d_gene: -; j_gene: TRBJ2-5; abundance: -; v_gene: TRBV30; CDR3nt: TGTGCCTGGGGCCCGGGTGGGGAGACCCAGTACTTC; CDR3aa: CAWGPGGETQYF
d_gene: TRBD2; j_gene: TRBJ2-7; abundance: -; v_gene: TRBV4-3; CDR3nt: TGCGCCAGCAGCCAGAATAGCGGGAGCTCCTACGAGCAGTACTTC; CDR3aa: CASSQNSGSSYEQYF
d_gene: TRBD1; j_gene: TRBJ1-5; abundance: -; v_gene: TRBV6-5; CDR3nt: TGTGCCAGCAGAAGACAGGGGGGCAATCAGCCCCAGCATTTT; CDR3aa: CASRRQGGNQPQHF
d_gene: -; j_gene: TRBJ2-3; abundance: -; v_gene: TRBV3-1/TRBV3-2; CDR3nt: TGTGCCAGCAGCCAAGAGAGTCGGGGGAGCACAGATACGCAGTATTTT; CDR3aa: CASSQESRGSTDTQYF
d_gene: TRBD2; j_gene: TRBJ2-2; abundance: few; v_gene: TRBV3-1/TRBV3-2; CDR3nt: TGTGCCAGCAGCCAAGATCGGGAGGGCGCGAACACCGGGGAGCTGTTTTTT; CDR3aa: CASSQDREGANTGELFF
d_gene: TRBD1; j_gene: TRBJ1-1; abundance: once; v_gene: TRBV7-9; CDR3nt: TGTGCCAGCAGCTTACGACAGGGTCAGGCTTTCTTT; CDR3aa: CASSLRQGQAFF
d_gene: TRBD1; j_gene: TRBJ1-1; abundance: once; v_gene: TRBV25-1; CDR3nt: TGTGCCAGCACCACAGGGGGCACTGAAGCTTTCTTT; CDR3aa: CASTTGGTEAFF
d_gene: TRBD1; j_gene: TRBJ1-1; abundance: -; v_gene: TRBV19; CDR3nt: TGTGCCAGTAGTGAGCCGGGACAGGGCATGAACACTGAAGCTTTCTTT; CDR3aa: CASSEPGQGMNTEAFF
d_gene: -; j_gene: TRBJ1-5; abundance: -; v_gene: TRBV27; CDR3nt: TGTGCCAGCAGTTTACGGGGGTGGAATCAGCCCCAGCATTTT; CDR3aa: CASSLRGWNQPQHF
d_gene: TRBD1; j_gene: TRBJ1-1; abundance: few; v_gene: TRBV11-3; CDR3nt: TGTGCCAGCAGCTTAGATCCCGGACAGGGGGGTGAAGCTTTCTTT; CDR3aa: CASSLDPGQGGEAFF
d_gene: -; j_gene: TRBJ1-2; abundance: -; v_gene: TRBV11-2; CDR3nt: TGTGCCAGCAGCTTAGGTTACCGCTACACCTTC; CDR3aa: CASSLGYRYTF
d_gene: TRBD1; j_gene: TRBJ1-2; abundance: -; v_gene: TRBV7-2; CDR3nt: TGTGCCAGCAGCGCTCGACAGGGAAACTATGGCTACACCTTC; CDR3aa: CASSARQGNYGYTF
d_gene: -; j_gene: TRBJ2-7; abundance: -; v_gene: TRBV21-1; CDR3nt: TGTGCCAGCAGCAAAGGGGACAGGGACGCCTACGAGCAGTACTTC; CDR3aa: CASSKGDRDAYEQYF
d_gene: TRBD2; j_gene: TRBJ2-7; abundance: -; v_gene: TRBV30; CDR3nt: TGTGCCTGGAGCCCTGGACTAGCGGGAGGCTACGAGCAGTACTTC; CDR3aa: CAWSPGLAGGYEQYF
d_gene: TRBD1; j_gene: TRBJ1-2; abundance: -; v_gene: TRBV7-8; CDR3nt: TGTGCCAGCAGCCAACTTACCCGCCGGGACAGGGGACGGGACTATGGCTACACCTTC; CDR3aa: CASSQLTRRDRGRDYGYTF
d_gene: TRBD2; j_gene: TRBJ2-1; abundance: -; v_gene: TRBV11-2; CDR3nt: TGTGCCAGCAGCCGGACTAGCGGGGCCTCCTACAATGAGCAGTTCTTC; CDR3aa: CASSRTSGASYNEQFF
d_gene: -; j_gene: TRBJ1-6; abundance: few; v_gene: TRBV6-5; CDR3nt: TGTGCCAGCAATACCGGGACAAATAATTCACCCCTCCACTTT; CDR3aa: CASNTGTNNSPLHF